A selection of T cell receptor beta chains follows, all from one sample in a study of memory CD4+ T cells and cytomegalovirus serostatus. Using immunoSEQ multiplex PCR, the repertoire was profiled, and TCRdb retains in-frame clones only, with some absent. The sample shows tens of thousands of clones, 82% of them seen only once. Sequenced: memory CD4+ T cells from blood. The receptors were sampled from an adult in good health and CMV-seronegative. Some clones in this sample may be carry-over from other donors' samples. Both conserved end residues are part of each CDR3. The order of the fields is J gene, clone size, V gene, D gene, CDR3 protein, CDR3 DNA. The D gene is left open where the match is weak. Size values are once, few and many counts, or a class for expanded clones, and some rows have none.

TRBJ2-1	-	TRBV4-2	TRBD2	CASSQDPPSGPENEQFF	TGTGCCAGCAGCCAAGATCCCCCTAGCGGACCTGAGAATGAGCAGTTCTTC
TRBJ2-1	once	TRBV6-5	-	CASSSGLGRAKNEQFF	TGTGCCAGCAGTTCGGGGTTGGGCAGGGCGAAAAATGAGCAGTTCTTC
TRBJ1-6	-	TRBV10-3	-	CAISGREQGNSPLHF	TGTGCCATCAGTGGCCGGGAACAGGGAAATTCACCCCTCCACTTT
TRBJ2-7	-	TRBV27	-	CASSSLAGTYEQYF	TGTGCCAGCAGTTCCCTCGCCGGCACCTACGAGCAGTACTTC
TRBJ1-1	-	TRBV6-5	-	CASAGRPMNTEAFF	TGTGCCAGCGCTGGCCGTCCCATGAACACTGAAGCTTTCTTT
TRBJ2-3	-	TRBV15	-	CATSRDPTSTDTQYF	TGTGCCACCAGCAGAGATCCGACTAGCACAGATACGCAGTATTTT
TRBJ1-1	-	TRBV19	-	CASSKQVGAPDTEAFF	TGTGCCAGTAGTAAACAAGTGGGGGCGCCTGACACTGAAGCTTTCTTT
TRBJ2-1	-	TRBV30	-	CAWNRAVHNEQFF	TGTGCCTGGAACCGAGCCGTCCACAATGAGCAGTTCTTC
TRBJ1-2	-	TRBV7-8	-	CASSLRTGPNYGYTF	TGTGCCAGCAGCTTAAGAACGGGACCGAACTATGGCTACACCTTC
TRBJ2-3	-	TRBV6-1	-	CASSEGLASTDTQYF	TGTGCCAGCAGTGAAGGTCTAGCGAGCACAGATACGCAGTATTTT